The subject of this entry is one TCR beta chain. The V end was cut by 5 bases, the J end by 1 base, with 16 bases between. This CDR3 spans 16 amino acids. CDR1 and CDR2 (germline): SEHNR, FQNEAQ (reference sequence). The data were taken from a study of shared clonotypes between healthy human individuals. For the study at large: With ages of 18 to 49, the donors were two women and a few men.

Sequenced by immunoSEQ multiplex PCR; TCRdb stores in-frame clones only, minus some. Among over a million clones listed, around 74% were seen once. J is TRBJ2-3 and V is TRBV7-9, with a weak D call TRBD1 (6 bases). Specimen: memory CD4+ T cells sorted from blood. Described subset: CD45RA-negative fraction. The source of this sequence is a man aged 18-30 years in good health. In DNA form, the CDR3 reads TGTGCCAGCAGCCGTTACAGGGTCCGAGGCACAGATACGCAGTATTTT. Translation gives CASSRYRVRGTDTQYF. The full variable domain, its missing parts supplied by reference TRBV7-9 and TRBJ2-3, is DTGVSQNPRHKITKRGQNVTFRCDPISEHNRLYWYRQTLGQGPEFLTYFQNEAQLEKSRLLSDRFSAERPKGSFSTLEIQRTEQGDSAMYLCASSRYRVRGTDTQYFGPGTRLTVL.